This section outlines one T cell receptor (beta chain) sequence together with its context. Per the authors' pipeline: Reference gene primer amplification in the assay estimated nucleated cell counts. Some clones are missing from TCRdb's copy, which holds only in-frame ones; the method was immunoSEQ multiplex PCR. Clonal size and the V and J genes are those of that table, whereas D and trimming came from the DNA. The sample contains some 340,000 clones, around 85% of which appear only once. The sample is drawn from a study of blood T cell repertoires in COVID-19. Per the germline V gene, CDR1 is SGHDN and CDR2 is FVKESK. This CDR3 has 15 residues. The V gene lost 1 base and the J gene lost 0 bases, with 7 bases spanning the gap.

This clonotype was sampled from a woman aged 18-29 years with acute or convalescent COVID-19. Material: peripheral blood. The V and J genes are TRBV14 and TRBJ1-3; D not resolved. The CDR3 spells CASSQAESSGNTIYF. For the CDR3, the DNA is TGTGCCAGCAGCCAAGCAGAAAGCTCTGGAAACACCATATATTTT. Variable domain in full (rest from reference TRBV14 and TRBJ1-3): EAGVTQFPSHSVIEKGQTVTLRCDPISGHDNLYWYRRVMGKEIKFLLHFVKESKQDESGMPNNRFLAERTGGTYSTLKVQPAELEDSGVYFCASSQAESSGNTIYFGEGSWLTVV.